Presented here are 32 T cell receptor beta chains from one specimen sequenced in a study of regulatory T cells in long-lasting Graves disease. As for time point: newly diagnosed GD, antithyroid drugs for less than 3 months. Generation of the TCR library employed RNA extracted from PBMCs. To make TCR beta libraries, researchers used iRepertoire HTBI primers and Arm-PCR of CDR3 regions. Using its own MiXCR run on the multiplex PCR reads, TCRdb lists one record per CDR3 protein. The data show hundreds of thousands of distinct CDR3 sequences, around 16% seen once. These data were also reused for a study on T cells in Graves' hyperthyroidism and ophthalmopathy.

Here the sequenced sample was peripheral blood mononuclear cells (PBMCs), taken at new diagnosis, from a patient treated with antithyroid drugs. All receptors come from a woman in her thirties or forties with Graves disease.

At least ten counts were recorded for this clonotype. The gene calls are TRBV24-1 and TRBJ2-1; 7 nucleotides line up with TRBD1. From germline, CDR1 is KGHDR and CDR2 SFDVKD. CDR3 length: 15 residues. The J segment lost 4 bases and the V segment lost 3 bases, leaving 5 bases of the junction unmatched. In DNA, the CDR3 is TGTGCCACCAGTGATATATTACAGGGGTACAATGAGCAGTTCTTC. Its protein product is CATSDILQGYNEQFF.

The chain uses TRBV25-1 and TRBJ1-3; D may be TRBD1 (5 bases). CDR3 length equals 14 residues. Germline V gene data show CDR1 as MGHDK and CDR2 as SYGVNS. V lost 5 bases and J lost 16, with 24 bases in between. The CDR3 sequence: CASSPTGTEIGVYF. The CDR3 nucleotides are TGTGCCAGCAGTCCAACTGGGACGGAGATAGGGGTGTATTTT.

The table lists this clonotype with many counts. This chain links TRBV12-3 or TRBV12-4 with TRBJ1-5; 7 nucleotides line up with TRBD1. The CDR3 covers 15 residues. J lost 3 bases, V lost 3 bases, and 5 bases had no gene match. As DNA, the CDR3 is TGTGCCAGCAGTTTTAGGGACAGCTTCAATCAGCCCCAGCATTTT. Its translation is CASSFRDSFNQPQHF.

This chain joins TRBV9 and TRBJ2-7; 10 bases map to TRBD2. This CDR3 contains 16 residues. The J segment lost 3 bases and the V segment lost 0 bases, leaving 6 bases of the junction unmatched. Germline CDR1 and CDR2: SGDLS and YYNGEE. The CDR3 DNA follows: TGTGCCAGCAGCGTAGGATCTAGCGGGAGTCTCTACGAGCAGTACTTC. Translating gives CASSVGSSGSLYEQYF.

The chain carries TRBV25-1 and TRBJ2-5, with a weak D call TRBD1 (5 bases). Germline V gives CDR1 MGHDK, CDR2 SYGVNS. The germline V and J ends were trimmed by 6 bases and 1 base, with 15 bases remaining between them. This CDR3 region has 15 residues. The CDR3 reads CASRDPERGQETQYF. As DNA, the CDR3 is TGTGCCAGCAGAGATCCTGAAAGGGGCCAAGAGACCCAGTACTTC.

This clonotype was seen ten or more times. The chain links TRBV28 to TRBJ2-7; 11 nucleotides agree with TRBD2. This CDR3 contains 14 residues. CDR1 and CDR2 from the germline V gene are MDHEN and SYDVKM. J lost 4 bases, V lost 3 bases, and 2 bases had no gene match. The CDR3 region is CASSLASGRYEQYF. CDR3 DNA sequence: TGTGCCAGCAGTTTGGCTAGCGGGAGGTACGAGCAGTACTTC.

As for this clonotype: One base away lies a much larger clone, so this may be a sequencing read error. This chain joins TRBV5-1 and TRBJ2-1; weak D call: TRBD2 (5 bases). This CDR3 is built from 14 residues. CDR1 and CDR2 (germline): SGHRS, YFSETQ. The CDR3 coding sequence is TGCGCCAGCAGCTCCTCGGACTTGTACAATGATCAGTTCTTC. This translates into CASSSSDLYNDQFF.

In its sample, this clonotype was seen a few times. The rearrangement joins TRBV4-1 to TRBJ1-5; 9 bases line up with TRBD1. Unmatched junction bases numbered 11, after V lost 1 base and J lost 7 bases. CDR1 is MGHRA and CDR2 is YSYEKL in the germline V gene. The CDR3 covers 17 residues. This CDR3 reads CASSQGPGTGRRQPQHF. DNA of the CDR3: TGCGCCAGCAGCCAAGGACCCGGGACAGGGCGTCGGCAGCCCCAGCATTTT.

The sample holds one count of this clonotype. This chain uses TRBV2 with TRBJ2-1; 9 bases are shared with TRBD1. In germline, CDR1 is SNHLY, CDR2 FYNNEI. Unmatched junction bases numbered 5, after V lost 6 bases and J lost 8 bases. This CDR3 comprises 13 residues. CDR3 sequence reads: CASSGQGHYEQFF. Here the CDR3 DNA reads TGTGCCAGCAGCGGACAGGGGCACTATGAGCAGTTCTTC. The variable domain in full, with the rest retrieved from reference TRBV2 and TRBJ2-1, is EPEVTQTPSHQVTQMGQEVILRCVPISNHLYFYWYRQILGQKVEFLVSFYNNEISEKSEIFDDQFSVERPDGSNFTLKIRSTKLEDSAMYFCASSGQGHYEQFFGPGTRLTVL.

This clonotype was counted at least ten times. A read error may account for a junction end that differs from germline. This chain joins TRBV5-1 and TRBJ2-3; unclear D gene. The length of the CDR3 is 13 residues. Germline V gene sequence: CDR1 SGHRS, CDR2 YFSETQ. The CDR3 reads CASSEDLTDTQYF. The CDR3 DNA follows: TGTGCCAGCAGCGAGGACCTCACAGATACGCAGTATTTT.

This clonotype appeared many times. The chain links TRBV20-1 to TRBJ2-3, with TRBD2 as a possible D gene (6 bases). The CDR3 consists of 13 residues. Germline lookup yields CDR1 DFQATT and CDR2 SNEGSKA (reference sequence). The V and J ends lost 5 bases and 3 bases respectively, with 12 bases between them. The CDR3 DNA follows: TGCAGTGCTCGATTCGGGAGTACAGATACGCAGTATTTT. Translating gives CSARFGSTDTQYF.

This clonotype was detected ten times or more. The rearrangement joins TRBV5-1 to TRBJ2-3, with D perhaps assigned TRBD1 or TRBD2 (6 bases each). Trimming pared 0 bases from V and 3 bases from J, leaving 14 bases between. The V gene's germline CDR1 is SGHRS and CDR2 YFSETQ. The length of the CDR3 is 16 residues. The CDR3 loop reads CASSLARGHGTDTQYF. CDR3 coding DNA: TGCGCCAGCAGCTTGGCCCGGGGGCACGGGACAGATACGCAGTATTTT.

This clonotype was seen a few times. The chain links TRBV6-2 or TRBV6-3 to TRBJ2-7; 9 bases align to TRBD2. The CDR3 totals 16 residues. Unmatched junction bases numbered 13, after V lost 4 bases and J lost 6 bases. Germline CDR1 reads MNHEY; CDR2 reads SVGEGT. DNA of the CDR3: TGTGCCAGCAGTTTAGGGATAGCGGGAGAATATTTCGAGCAGTACTTC. It yields the protein CASSLGIAGEYFEQYF.

The V call is TRBV7-9, the J call TRBJ2-1, with 9 bases aligning to TRBD1. The CDR3 has 15 residues. Germline V CDR1 and CDR2: SEHNR, FQNEAQ (reference sequence). V was clipped by 3 bases and J by 4 bases; unmatched bases: 4. CDR3 nucleotide sequence: TGTGCCAGCAGCTTTGGGGGACAGGGTTACAATGAGCAGTTCTTC. Translated, it gives CASSFGGQGYNEQFF. The full variable domain, in which reference TRBV7-9 and TRBJ2-1 provide the parts outside the CDR3, is DTGVSQNPRHKITKRGQNVTFRCDPISEHNRLYWYRQTLGQGPEFLTYFQNEAQLEKSRLLSDRFSAERPKGSFSTLEIQRTEQGDSAMYLCASSFGGQGYNEQFFGPGTRLTVL.

The chain carries TRBV19 and TRBJ1-2; D uncertain. V was cut by 5 bases and J by 5 bases, with 15 bases left in between. The CDR3 is made up of 14 amino acids. In germline, CDR1 is LNHDA, CDR2 SQIVND (reference sequence). This CDR3 reads CASSYQAFLYGYTF. DNA of the CDR3: TGTGCCAGTAGTTACCAGGCATTTCTTTATGGCTACACCTTC. The full variable domain, with the rest looked up from reference TRBV19 and TRBJ1-2, is DGGITQSPKYLFRKEGQNVTLSCEQNLNHDAMYWYRQDPGQGLRLIYYSQIVNDFQKGDIAEGYSVSREKKESFPLTVTSAQKNPTAFYLCASSYQAFLYGYTFGSGTRLTVV.

V is TRBV3-1 and J is TRBJ1-3; 10 nucleotides agree with TRBD1. There are 20 residues in the CDR3. Germline assignment: CDR1 LGHDT and CDR2 YNNKEL (reference sequence). Trimming at V came to 0 bases and at J to 0 bases, leaving 11 bases not matched to a gene. CDR3 region: CASSQETGGRFGSSGNTIYF. The CDR3 DNA reads TGTGCCAGCAGCCAAGAGACAGGGGGCCGCTTCGGGTCCTCTGGAAACACCATATATTTT.

This clonotype has a count of ten or more. The rearrangement links TRBV11-2 to TRBJ1-2; D not resolved. CDR1 is SGHAT and CDR2 is FQNNGV in the germline V gene. V lost 5 bases to trimming and J lost 5 bases, with 12 bases between them. The CDR3 covers 13 residues. CDR3 sequence: CASSPTGGYGYTF. The CDR3 region has the DNA TGTGCCAGCAGCCCGACGGGCGGATATGGCTACACCTTC.

Remarks on this clonotype: Since a much larger clone is just one base distant, this may be a read error. The rearrangement joins TRBV6-2 or TRBV6-3 to TRBJ1-2; TRBD1 is a possible D gene (6 bases). Germline-derived CDR1 and CDR2 are MNHEY and SVGEGT. CDR3 length equals 14 residues. Trimming shortened V by 4 bases and J by 0 bases, and 9 bases separated the two germline ends. CDR3 sequence: CASSCRQANYGYTF. The DNA for the CDR3 is TGTGCCAGCAGTTGCCGACAGGCTAACTATGGCTACACCTTC.

Many counts were recorded for this clonotype. This chain's CDR3 is CASSYQGRDRILVEQFF. DNA of the CDR3: TGTGCCAGCAGTTACCAGGGACGGGACAGGATCCTTGTTGAGCAGTTCTTC. The chain combines TRBV6-5 with TRBJ2-1; 8 positions match TRBD1. The CDR3 contains 17 residues. The J segment lost 9 bases and the V segment lost 2 bases, leaving 15 bases of the junction unmatched. From germline, CDR1 is MNHEY and CDR2 SVGAGI.

This clonotype was found many times. The V and J genes are TRBV14 and TRBJ2-5, with D perhaps being TRBD1 or TRBD2 (5 bases each). From germline, CDR1 is SGHDN and CDR2 FVKESK. The germline V and J ends were trimmed by 1 base and 5 bases, with 11 bases remaining between them. The CDR3 has 14 residues. CDR3 coding DNA: TGTGCCAGCAGCCAAGGGGGGTCGAGGGAGACCCAGTACTTC. This sequence encodes CASSQGGSRETQYF.

The chain is built from TRBV12-5 and TRBJ1-6, with D hard to call. CDR3 size: 15 residues. Germline CDR1 reads LGHNT; CDR2 reads FRNRAP. Trimming pared 1 base from V and 0 bases from J, leaving 4 bases between. The CDR3 region is CASGLDSSYNSPLHF. The CDR3 nucleotides are TGTGCTAGTGGTTTGGACAGCTCCTATAATTCACCCCTCCACTTT.

This clonotype was detected many times. The CDR3 protein is CASSWTGTEAFF. For the CDR3, the DNA is TGTGCCAGCAGTTGGACGGGCACTGAAGCTTTCTTT. The chain has TRBV12-3 or TRBV12-4 and TRBJ1-1; D call uncertain. Trimming shortened V by 4 bases and J by 4 bases, and 7 bases separated the two germline ends. The CDR3 extends over 12 amino acids.

This rearrangement joins TRBV28 to TRBJ2-7; D is undetermined. This CDR3 is 13 amino acids long. V lost 4 bases and J 0 bases, leaving 7 bases between the germline ends. In germline, CDR1 is MDHEN, CDR2 SYDVKM. CDR3 DNA: TGTGCCAGCAGTTCCTACAGCTCCTACGAGCAGTACTTC. It encodes CASSSYSSYEQYF.

This clonotype was counted between two and nine times. The V and J genes are TRBV6-2 or TRBV6-3 and TRBJ2-4; 9 bases are shared with TRBD2. CDR1 and CDR2 from the germline V gene are MNHEY and SVGEGT. The CDR3 is 17 amino acids. V dropped 3 bases and J dropped 0; count of bases not matched to a gene: 6. The DNA for the CDR3 is TGTGCCAGCAGTTATGGGGGACTAGCCACAGCCAAAAACATTCAGTACTTC. Protein product: CASSYGGLATAKNIQYF.

In this sample, this clonotype turned up many times. V usage is TRBV18 and J usage is TRBJ2-3; D could derive from TRBD1 or TRBD2 (5 bases each). Per germline, CDR1 KGHSH and CDR2 LQKENI. The CDR3 consists of 15 residues. Trimming cost V 6 bases and J 4 bases, with 17 bases left between them. CDR3 region: CASSLTGTASDTQYF. Here the CDR3 DNA reads TGTGCCAGCTCGCTGACCGGGACCGCATCAGATACGCAGTATTTT.

This clonotype was seen many times. V usage is TRBV11-3 and J usage is TRBJ2-7; D may be TRBD1 (6 bases). The V and J ends lost 4 bases and 2 bases respectively, with 9 bases between them. The CDR3 has 13 amino acids. Germline lookup yields CDR1 SGHNT and CDR2 YENEEA. CDR3 protein: CASSSGTTYEQYF. CDR3 in DNA: TGTGCCAGCAGCTCCGGGACAACCTACGAGCAGTACTTC.

The table lists this clonotype with many counts. The chain has TRBV12-3 or TRBV12-4 and TRBJ2-1; TRBD2 is a possible D gene (5 bases). V lost 7 bases and J 12 bases, leaving 22 bases between the germline ends. This CDR3 contains 14 residues. The CDR3 coding sequence is TGTGCCAGCACCCTAACTAACTTAATCAGCGGGCAGTTCTTC. Residues: CASTLTNLISGQFF.

Many counts were recorded for this clonotype. V and J are TRBV7-2 and TRBJ2-3; D ambiguous. Trimming shortened V by 4 bases and J by 4 bases, and 9 bases separated the two germline ends. The V gene's germline CDR1 is SGHTA and CDR2 FQGNSA. The CDR3 runs to 13 residues. CDR3 bases: TGTGCCAGCAGCTACGGTTCAGCAGATACGCAGTATTTT. Protein sequence: CASSYGSADTQYF.

At least ten counts were recorded for this clonotype. The rearrangement uses TRBV6-1 and TRBJ1-5; D possibly corresponds to TRBD1 (5 bases). This CDR3 has 17 residues. The germline CDR1 and CDR2 sequences are MNHNS and SASEGT. Trimming took 6 bases from V and 2 from J, leaving 20 bases between them. The CDR3 DNA sequence: TGTGCCAGCAGGACGGGGCCATCCCTGAAGGGCAATCAGCCCCAGCATTTT. Translated: CASRTGPSLKGNQPQHF.

Comment on this clonotype: Given the absence of the conserved phenylalanine or tryptophan at the CDR3 end, a read error is likely. The rearrangement links TRBV11-2 to TRBJ2-2; 12 bases match TRBD2. V gave up 7 bases and J gave up 7 bases; unmatched junction bases: 13. Per germline, CDR1 SGHAT and CDR2 FQNNGV. CDR3 size: 17 residues. CDR3 sequence: CASTSTGTSGSSGELFL. CDR3 sequence (DNA): TGTGCCAGCACTTCAACCGGGACTAGCGGGTCAAGCGGGGAGCTGTTTCTT.

On this clonotype itself: This may be a read error, as it is one base from a much larger clone. The chain joins TRBV27 to TRBJ2-1; D may be TRBD1 (7 bases). Trimming took 5 bases from V and 4 from J, leaving 12 bases between them. From germline, CDR1 is MNHEY and CDR2 SMNVEV (reference sequence). The CDR3 covers 14 residues. The CDR3: CASSGGGRYNEQFF. CDR3 nucleotides: TGTGCCAGCAGTGGAGGGGGCAGATACAATGAGCAGTTCTTC.

Only a few counts were recorded for this clonotype. The rearrangement uses TRBV28 and TRBJ2-2; D is ambiguous. The CDR3 sequence is 8 residues long. Germline CDR1 is MDHEN and CDR2 is SYDVKM. Trimming left V 8 bases short and J 8 bases short, with 0 bases between. CDR3 in amino acids: CASGELFF. CDR3 DNA sequence: TGTGCCAGCGGGGAGCTGTTTTTT.